This T cell receptor beta chain was sequenced during a study of blood T cell repertoires in COVID-19. Repertoires were generated with immunoSEQ multiplex PCR, while TCRdb's copy carries only in-frame clones and drops some. The sample contains around 300,000 clones, 88% of which appear only once. V lost 2 bases to trimming and J lost 1 base, with 8 bases between them. This CDR3 spans 13 amino acids. In germline, CDR1 is GTSNPN, CDR2 SVGIG (reference sequence). Source material: peripheral blood. The TCR was taken from a woman in her forties or fifties with active or convalescent COVID-19. The chain uses TRBV30 and TRBJ1-2; D may be TRBD1 (6 bases). The CDR3 here is CAWSRTDNYGYTF. The CDR3 DNA is TGTGCCTGGAGTAGGACAGATAACTATGGCTACACCTTC.